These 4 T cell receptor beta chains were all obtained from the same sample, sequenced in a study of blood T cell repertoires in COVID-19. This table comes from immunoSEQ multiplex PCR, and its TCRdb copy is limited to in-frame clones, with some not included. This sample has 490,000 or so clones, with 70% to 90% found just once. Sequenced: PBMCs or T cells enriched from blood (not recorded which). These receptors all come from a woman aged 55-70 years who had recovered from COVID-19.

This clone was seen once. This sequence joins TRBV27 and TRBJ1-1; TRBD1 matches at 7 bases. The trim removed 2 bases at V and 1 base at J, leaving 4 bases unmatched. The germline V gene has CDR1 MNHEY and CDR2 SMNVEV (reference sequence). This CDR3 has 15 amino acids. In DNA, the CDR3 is TGTGCCAGCAGTTTAGACAGGGTCAGGAACACTGAAGCTTTCTTT. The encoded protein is CASSLDRVRNTEAFF.

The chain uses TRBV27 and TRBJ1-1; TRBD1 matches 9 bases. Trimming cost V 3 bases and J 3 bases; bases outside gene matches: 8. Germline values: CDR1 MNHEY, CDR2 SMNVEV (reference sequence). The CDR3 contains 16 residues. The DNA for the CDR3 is TGTGCCAGCAGTTTCGTGGACAGGGGTAGGGACACTGAAGCTTTCTTT. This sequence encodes CASSFVDRGRDTEAFF.

The chain's CDR3 is CASNPGTGSTGELFF. CDR3 DNA: TGCGCCAGCAACCCCGGGACAGGGTCCACCGGGGAGCTGTTTTTT. The genes are TRBV10-2 and TRBJ2-2; 9 bases are a match to TRBD1. The CDR3 extends over 15 amino acids. From germline, CDR1 is WSHSY and CDR2 SAAADI. Trimming cost V 7 bases and J 4 bases; bases outside gene matches: 7.

CDR3 DNA sequence: TGTGCCAGCAGAGAACAGGCAATCATGAACACTGAAGCTTTCTTT. Protein: CASREQAIMNTEAFF. The chain carries TRBV6-4 and TRBJ1-1, with D perhaps matching TRBD1 (5 bases). The CDR3 runs to 15 residues. V dropped 6 bases and J dropped 0 bases, with 14 bases sitting between them. Germline CDR1 reads MRHNA; CDR2 reads SNTAGT.